These 6 T cell receptor beta chains were all obtained from the same sample, sequenced in a study of beta chain features in type 1 diabetes. All of the isolated RNA was reverse transcribed, so expressed TCRB transcripts were sequenced. Using immunoSEQ multiplex PCR, the repertoire was profiled, and TCRdb retains in-frame clones only, with some absent. The sample holds approximately 250,000 clones, roughly 13% seen once. Sequenced input: naive CD4+ T cells from blood. The receptor set was obtained from a woman aged 35 to 49 in good health.

This clone was observed a few times. The V gene is TRBV7-9, the J gene TRBJ2-3, with 8 bases that match TRBD1. V shed 6 bases and J 4 bases; nucleotides not matched to a gene: 9. CDR3 length: 15 amino acids. Germline values: CDR1 SEHNR, CDR2 FQNEAQ (reference sequence). The CDR3 DNA reads TGTGCCAGCAGACCAAGGACAGGGCGCGCAGATACGCAGTATTTT. Translation gives CASRPRTGRADTQYF.

The V gene is TRBV19, the J gene TRBJ2-2; the match to TRBD1 covers 7 bases. Trimming cost V 5 bases and J 6 bases; bases outside gene matches: 9. The CDR3 is made up of 15 amino acids. Germline-derived CDR1 and CDR2 are LNHDA and SQIVND (reference sequence). The CDR3 region has the DNA TGTGCCAGTAGTGGCCGAGGGCAGGGGGCCGGGGAGCTGTTTTTT. The encoded protein is CASSGRGQGAGELFF.

This sequence joins TRBV19 and TRBJ1-2, with a possible D match to TRBD1 (5 bases). The ends were cut back, 5 bases at V and 3 bases at J, with 7 bases in the middle. Germline-derived CDR1 and CDR2 are LNHDA and SQIVND (reference sequence). This CDR3 comprises 12 residues. The CDR3 is CASSDSYYGYTF. The CDR3 DNA reads as TGTGCCAGTAGTGACAGCTACTATGGCTACACCTTC. Complete variable domain (other parts from reference TRBV19 and TRBJ1-2): DGGITQSPKYLFRKEGQNVTLSCEQNLNHDAMYWYRQDPGQGLRLIYYSQIVNDFQKGDIAEGYSVSREKKESFPLTVTSAQKNPTAFYLCASSDSYYGYTFGSGTRLTVV.

The chain links TRBV6-4 to TRBJ2-1; weak D call: TRBD1 (6 bases). The germline CDR1 and CDR2 sequences are MRHNA and SNTAGT. V dropped 0 bases and J dropped 8 bases, with 20 bases sitting between them. The length of the CDR3 is 17 residues. Here the CDR3 reads CASSDSICGGSRYEQFF. DNA for the CDR3: TGTGCCAGCAGTGACTCGATTTGTGGGGGCAGTAGATATGAGCAGTTCTTC.

This clone came up a few times. V usage is TRBV19 and J usage is TRBJ1-1, with D maybe TRBD1 (5 bases). V dropped 5 bases and J dropped 6 bases, with 10 bases sitting between them. The CDR3 contains 12 residues. The germline CDR1 and CDR2 sequences are LNHDA and SQIVND (reference sequence). For the CDR3, the DNA is TGTGCCAGTAGTTCCAGGGTTCCTGAAGCTTTCTTT. It encodes CASSSRVPEAFF. Together with reference TRBV19 and TRBJ1-1, the CDR3 gives the full variable domain: DGGITQSPKYLFRKEGQNVTLSCEQNLNHDAMYWYRQDPGQGLRLIYYSQIVNDFQKGDIAEGYSVSREKKESFPLTVTSAQKNPTAFYLCASSSRVPEAFFGQGTRLTVV.

Only a few counts were recorded for this clone. The chain uses TRBV20-1 and TRBJ2-5, with unresolved D. Germline CDR1 is DFQATT and CDR2 is SNEGSKA (reference sequence). The CDR3 is 10 amino acids. Trimming removed 1 base at V and 9 bases at J, with 6 bases between. The CDR3 loop reads CSARVQSQYF. The CDR3 DNA is TGCAGTGCTAGAGTCCAATCCCAGTACTTC.